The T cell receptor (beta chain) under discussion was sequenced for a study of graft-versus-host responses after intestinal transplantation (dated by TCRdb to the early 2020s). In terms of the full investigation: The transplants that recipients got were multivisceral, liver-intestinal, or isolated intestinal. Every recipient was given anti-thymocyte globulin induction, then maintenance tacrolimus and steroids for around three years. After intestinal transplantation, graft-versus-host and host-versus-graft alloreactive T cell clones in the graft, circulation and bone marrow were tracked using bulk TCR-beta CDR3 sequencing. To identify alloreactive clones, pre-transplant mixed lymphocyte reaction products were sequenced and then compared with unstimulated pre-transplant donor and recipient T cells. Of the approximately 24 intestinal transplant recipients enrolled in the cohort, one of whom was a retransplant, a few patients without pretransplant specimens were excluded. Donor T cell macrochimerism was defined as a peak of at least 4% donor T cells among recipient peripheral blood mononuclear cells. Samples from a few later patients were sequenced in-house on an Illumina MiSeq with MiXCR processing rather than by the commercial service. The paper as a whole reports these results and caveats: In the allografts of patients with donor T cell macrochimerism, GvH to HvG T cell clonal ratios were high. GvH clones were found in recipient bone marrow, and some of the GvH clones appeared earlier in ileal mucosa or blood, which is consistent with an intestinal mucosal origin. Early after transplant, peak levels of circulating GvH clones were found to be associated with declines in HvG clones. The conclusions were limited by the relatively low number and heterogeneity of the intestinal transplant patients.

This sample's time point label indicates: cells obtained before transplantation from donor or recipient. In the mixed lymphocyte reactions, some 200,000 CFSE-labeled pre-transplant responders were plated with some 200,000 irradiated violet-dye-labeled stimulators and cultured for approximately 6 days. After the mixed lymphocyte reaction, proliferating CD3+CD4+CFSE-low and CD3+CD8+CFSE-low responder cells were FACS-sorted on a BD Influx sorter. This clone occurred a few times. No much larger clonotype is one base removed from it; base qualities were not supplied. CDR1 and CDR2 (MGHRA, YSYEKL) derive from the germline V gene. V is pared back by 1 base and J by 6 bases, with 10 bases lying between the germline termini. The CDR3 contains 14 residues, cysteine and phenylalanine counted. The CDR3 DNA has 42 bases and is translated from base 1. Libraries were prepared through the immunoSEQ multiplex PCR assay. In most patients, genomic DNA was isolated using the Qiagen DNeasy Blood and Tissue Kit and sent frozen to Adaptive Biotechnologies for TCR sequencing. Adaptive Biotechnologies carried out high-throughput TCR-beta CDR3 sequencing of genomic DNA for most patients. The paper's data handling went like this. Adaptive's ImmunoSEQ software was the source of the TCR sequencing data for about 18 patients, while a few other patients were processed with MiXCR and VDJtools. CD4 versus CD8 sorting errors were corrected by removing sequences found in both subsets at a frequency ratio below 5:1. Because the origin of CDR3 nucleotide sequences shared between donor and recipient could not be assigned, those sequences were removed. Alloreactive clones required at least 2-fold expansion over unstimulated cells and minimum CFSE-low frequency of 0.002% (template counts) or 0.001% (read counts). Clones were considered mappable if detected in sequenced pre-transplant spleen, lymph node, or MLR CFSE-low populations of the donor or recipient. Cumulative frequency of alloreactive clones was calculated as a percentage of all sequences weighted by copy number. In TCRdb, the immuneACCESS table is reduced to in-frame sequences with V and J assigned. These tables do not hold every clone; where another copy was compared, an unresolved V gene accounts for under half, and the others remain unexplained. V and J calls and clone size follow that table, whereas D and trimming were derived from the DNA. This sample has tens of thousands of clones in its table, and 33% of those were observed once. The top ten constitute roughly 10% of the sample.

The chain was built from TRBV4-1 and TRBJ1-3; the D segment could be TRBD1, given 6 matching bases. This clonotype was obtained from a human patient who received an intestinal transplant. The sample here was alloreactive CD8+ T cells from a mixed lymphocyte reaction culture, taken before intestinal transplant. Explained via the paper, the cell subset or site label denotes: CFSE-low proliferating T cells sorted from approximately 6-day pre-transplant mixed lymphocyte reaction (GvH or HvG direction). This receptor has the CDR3 CASSQAQGPNTIYF. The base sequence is TGCGCCAGCAGCCAAGCCCAGGGGCCAAACACCATATATTTT.